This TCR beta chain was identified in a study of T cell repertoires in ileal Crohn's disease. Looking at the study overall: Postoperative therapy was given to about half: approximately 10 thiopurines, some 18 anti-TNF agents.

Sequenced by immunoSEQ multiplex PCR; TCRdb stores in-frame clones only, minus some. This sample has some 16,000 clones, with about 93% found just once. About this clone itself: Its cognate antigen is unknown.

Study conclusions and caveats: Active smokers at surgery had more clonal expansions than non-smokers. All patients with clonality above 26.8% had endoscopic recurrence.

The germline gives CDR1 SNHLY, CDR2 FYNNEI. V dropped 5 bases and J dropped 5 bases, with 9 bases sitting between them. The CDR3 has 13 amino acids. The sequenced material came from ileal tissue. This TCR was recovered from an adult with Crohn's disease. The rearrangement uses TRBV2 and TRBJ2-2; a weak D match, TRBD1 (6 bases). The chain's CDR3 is CASSIRGTGELFF. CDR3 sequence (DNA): TGTGCCAGCAGTATTAGGGGGACCGGGGAGCTGTTTTTT.